This paragraph reports one T cell receptor (beta chain). Its antigen remains unknown. V was cut by 1 base and J by 5 bases, with 14 bases left in between. The CDR3 has 15 amino acids. CDR1 and CDR2 (germline): SGHTA, FQGNSA. This record belongs to a study of CD8 T cells in Susac syndrome. Study conclusions and caveats: It was acknowledged in the study that the number of individuals who were included in its TCR sequencing and HLA analysis was relatively small.

RNA in amounts of about 0.5 to 1 ug was reverse transcribed with random hexamers. Multiplex PCR with immunoSEQ amplified the TCR beta CDR3 across 54 Vbeta and 13 Jbeta. TCRdb reanalysed the immunoSEQ multiplex PCR reads using MiXCR and keeps one entry per CDR3 protein. The repertoire consists of 110,000 or so distinct CDR3 sequences, with about 95% occurring once and the leading ten covering about 0.1%. The authors negatively isolated CD8+ and CD4+ T cells and FACS-enriched TEMRA cells. The chain couples TRBV7-2 to TRBJ1-1; D is possibly TRBD1 (6 bases). The sequencing sample was made of CD4+ T cells from PBMCs. This clonotype originated in a human donor in good health. The CDR3 reads CASSLVAVGGTEAFF. The DNA of the CDR3 is TGTGCCAGCAGCTTAGTGGCGGTAGGGGGAACTGAAGCTTTCTTT.